This T cell receptor beta chain was documented in a study of identical twins. CDR1 and CDR2 (germline): ENHRY, SYGVKD. CDR3 length: 14 residues. With V trimmed by 5 bases and J by 7 bases, 7 bases remained unmatched. TCRdb redid the calling of the 5' RACE reads with MiXCR, one entry per CDR3 protein. The sample records hundreds of thousands of distinct CDR3 sequences, under 9% being singletons. Every one of the donors was a healthy Caucasian. Study-level results: The study found weaker excess twin sharing in beta out-of-frame sequences. Whereas memory repertoires showed no such difference, abundant cord blood beta clonotypes carried fewer insertions.

In its sample, this clonotype was seen a few times. Its antigen is not known. The same data also went into a second study, on yellow fever vaccine responses in identical twins.

This receptor was identified in a young woman in good health. The sequenced material came from PBMCs. This rearrangement joins TRBV10-3 to TRBJ2-1, with 8 bases matching TRBD2. The chain's CDR3 is CAISSGTSGNEQFF. The CDR3 nucleotides are TGTGCCATCAGTTCCGGGACTAGTGGAAATGAGCAGTTCTTC.